One T cell receptor beta chain is described in this entry. Its specificity is unknown. One entry per CDR3 protein, called by TCRdb with MiXCR from the 5' RACE reads. Here the sample spans roughly 150,000 distinct CDR3 sequences, 5% to 8% being singletons. This sample is drawn from a study of T cells after yellow fever vaccination. Study-level results: Booster sampling recovered most clones from primary vaccination (nearly 98% CD4, approximately 88% CD8). One caveat is that FACS-sorted repertoires could contain abundant clonotypes contaminating from the bulk population.

The V and J ends lost 9 bases and 4 bases, in that order; junction bases with no gene match: 7. CDR3 length: 15 residues. The germline V gene encodes CDR1 LNHDA and CDR2 SQIVND (reference sequence). Source: CD4+ T cells sorted from PBMCs, taken 10 days after the yellow fever booster vaccination. This clonotype originated in a man aged 25 to 40 who received the YFV17D yellow fever vaccine. The chain joins TRBV19 to TRBJ2-2, with 11 bases matching TRBD2. The CDR3 protein is CASSGTSGPTGELFF. In DNA, the CDR3 is TGTGCCAGCTCCGGGACTAGCGGACCCACCGGGGAGCTGTTTTTT.